Presented here are 25 T cell receptor beta chains from one specimen sequenced in a study of CD8 T cells in Susac syndrome (dated by TCRdb to between 2019 and 2020). Library method: the immunoSEQ multiplex PCR assay. RNA was extracted using the RNeasy kit, and about 0.45 to 1 ug of the RNA was reverse transcribed with random hexamers. TCRdb reprocessed the public reads (quality trimming at Q25 with fastp, clone calling with MiXCR) and kept in-frame beta chains. Rows matching on CDR3 protein sequence are summarized as one entry with the most common DNA and genes. The sample table records around 190,000 distinct CDR3 sequences; approximately 95% of these occur just once. The ten largest clones capture around 0.1% of the sample. The source material was CD4+ T cells from PBMCs. All receptors derive from a human donor in good health.

The rearrangement links TRBV4-1 to TRBJ1-2; D gene unclear. This CDR3 comprises 13 residues. The germline V gene has CDR1 MGHRA and CDR2 YSYEKL. V lost 6 bases to trimming and J lost 5 bases, with 13 bases between them. In nucleotides, the CDR3 is TGCGCCAGCAGGGGAAGGGAAGGGTATGGCTACACCTTC. As protein: CASRGREGYGYTF.

This chain links TRBV20-1 with TRBJ2-5; TRBD2 aligns across 12 bases. V dropped 4 bases and J dropped 5; count of bases not matched to a gene: 5. The CDR3 is 14 residues long. CDR1 and CDR2 (germline): DFQATT, SNEGSKA (reference sequence). The CDR3 bases are TGCAGTGCTATGACTAGCGGGAGAAGGGAGACCCAGTACTTC. Its protein is CSAMTSGRRETQYF.

In its sample, this clonotype was seen once. The chain uses TRBV9 and TRBJ1-4; D unclear. V dropped 0 bases and J dropped 6 bases, with 9 bases sitting between them. This CDR3 is 14 amino acids long. CDR1 is SGDLS and CDR2 is YYNGEE in the germline V gene. The CDR3 sequence is CASSVDFQDEKLFF. CDR3 coding DNA: TGTGCCAGCAGCGTAGACTTTCAGGATGAAAAACTGTTTTTT.

The chain uses TRBV30 and TRBJ1-2; possible D gene TRBD1, 6 bases. V lost 0 bases to trimming and J lost 8 bases, with 19 bases between them. CDR1 is GTSNPN and CDR2 is SVGIG in the germline V gene (reference sequence). The CDR3 totals 15 residues. The CDR3 bases are TGTGCCTGGAGTGTCGGGATCAGGGGAACGTCGGGCTACACCTTC. Amino acids: CAWSVGIRGTSGYTF.

The rearrangement joins TRBV2 to TRBJ2-2; 7 bases align to TRBD2. Germline V lookup: CDR1 SNHLY, CDR2 FYNNEI. V lost 6 bases and J lost 4; bases outside the gene matches: 11. This CDR3 region has 16 residues. Here the CDR3 DNA reads TGTGCCAGCAGATCCGAGCGGCTAGCGGTCACCGGGGAGCTGTTTTTT. Translation gives CASRSERLAVTGELFF.

The chain carries TRBV20-1 and TRBJ2-5, with 8 bases identical to TRBD1. V gave up 0 bases and J gave up 2 bases; unmatched junction bases: 5. The CDR3 spans 15 residues. Germline CDR1 and CDR2: DFQATT and SNEGSKA (reference sequence). The CDR3 DNA is TGCAGTGCTAGAGATGGTAACAGGGGGCAAGAGACCCAGTACTTC. It yields the protein CSARDGNRGQETQYF.

The rearrangement joins TRBV10-3 to TRBJ2-1; no firm D call. The CDR3 has 14 residues. Germline assignment: CDR1 ENHRY and CDR2 SYGVKD. The V end was cut by 4 bases, the J end by 4 bases, with 11 bases between. This CDR3 is CAISGGGGYNEQFF. The CDR3 DNA follows: TGTGCCATCAGTGGGGGTGGTGGATACAATGAGCAGTTCTTC.

The V call is TRBV27, the J call TRBJ1-1; D is ambiguous. The CDR3 is 14 amino acids. Trimming shortened V by 0 bases and J by 2 bases, and 7 bases separated the two germline ends. CDR1 is MNHEY, CDR2 SMNVEV, per germline (reference sequence). The CDR3 protein is CASSLSPLNTEAFF. CDR3 bases: TGTGCCAGCAGTTTATCTCCACTCAACACTGAAGCTTTCTTT.

The chain recombines TRBV20-1 with TRBJ1-1, with a weak D call TRBD1 (6 bases). The germline gives CDR1 DFQATT, CDR2 SNEGSKA (reference sequence). This CDR3 has 13 amino acids. With 5 bases removed from V and 4 bases from J, the gap between germline ends came to 14 bases. The CDR3, as DNA: TGCAGTGCTCAACAGGGTATGGGCACTGAAGCTTTCTTT. Translation gives CSAQQGMGTEAFF.

The chain combines TRBV12-3 or TRBV12-4 with TRBJ1-2; D remains unclear. V was pared by 5 bases and J by 6 bases, with 13 bases between. This CDR3 spans 13 amino acids. This CDR3 is CASSPRQAHGYTF. The CDR3 nucleotides are TGTGCCAGCAGTCCGAGGCAGGCTCATGGCTACACCTTC.

The V gene is TRBV12-3 or TRBV12-4, the J gene TRBJ2-5; 7 nucleotides agree with TRBD2. The V segment lost 6 bases and the J segment 5 bases; nucleotides outside the gene matches: 3. The CDR3 runs 12 residues. This chain's CDR3 is CASRTGGETQYF. For the CDR3, the DNA is TGTGCCAGCAGGACCGGGGGGGAGACCCAGTACTTC.

The chain uses TRBV20-1 and TRBJ2-7; D may be TRBD2 (6 bases). The V gene's germline CDR1 is DFQATT and CDR2 SNEGSKA (reference sequence). CDR3 length equals 14 residues. Trimming shortened V by 0 bases and J by 6 bases, and 15 bases separated the two germline ends. The CDR3 DNA follows: TGCAGTGCTAGAGATAGGGCGGGATTCGGCGAGCAGTACGTC. This sequence encodes CSARDRAGFGEQYV.

DNA of the CDR3: TGTGCCAGCGGTTTTTGGGGTCAGCCCCAGCATTTT. It is translated as CASGFWGQPQHF. This chain links TRBV7-9 with TRBJ1-5, with D unclear. The germline CDR1 and CDR2 sequences are SEHNR and FQNEAQ (reference sequence). The CDR3 totals 12 residues. V dropped 8 bases and J dropped 6 bases, with 11 bases sitting between them.

The V call is TRBV14, the J call TRBJ1-2, with D possibly being TRBD1 (5 bases). With 2 bases removed from V and 4 bases from J, the gap between germline ends came to 11 bases. The germline gives CDR1 SGHDN, CDR2 FVKESK. The CDR3 sequence is 14 residues long. The CDR3, as DNA: TGTGCCAGCAGCCAACACTACGGGGCCTATGGCTACACCTTC. Protein sequence: CASSQHYGAYGYTF. Based on the CDR3 plus reference TRBV14 and TRBJ1-2, the full variable domain is EAGVTQFPSHSVIEKGQTVTLRCDPISGHDNLYWYRRVMGKEIKFLLHFVKESKQDESGMPNNRFLAERTGGTYSTLKVQPAELEDSGVYFCASSQHYGAYGYTFGSGTRLTVV.

The V and J genes are TRBV3-1 and TRBJ2-3; tentatively, D is TRBD2 (7 bases). Per the germline V gene, CDR1 is LGHDT and CDR2 is YNNKEL (reference sequence). V lost 2 bases, J lost 1 base, and 13 bases lay in between. The CDR3 covers 16 residues. CDR3 nucleotide sequence: TGTGCCAGCAGCCAACAGGGGCTAGCGGGCACAGATACGCAGTATTTT. Translating gives CASSQQGLAGTDTQYF.

This clonotype showed up just once. The chain carries TRBV15 and TRBJ1-5; D may be TRBD1 (5 bases). Germline V gene sequence: CDR1 LNHNV, CDR2 YYDKDF (reference sequence). The CDR3 runs 16 residues. The V end lost 1 base, the J end lost 2 bases, and 12 bases lay between the germline ends. This CDR3 is CATSRVIPGGNQPQHF. The CDR3, as DNA: TGTGCCACCAGCAGAGTCATCCCGGGGGGCAATCAGCCCCAGCATTTT. Supplemented by reference TRBV15 and TRBJ1-5, the full variable domain reads DAMVIQNPRYQVTQFGKPVTLSCSQTLNHNVMYWYQQKSSQAPKLLFHYYDKDFNNEADTPDNFQSRRPNTSFCFLDIRSPGLGDTAMYLCATSRVIPGGNQPQHFGDGTRLSIL.

This clonotype was counted only a few times. This sequence joins TRBV19 and TRBJ2-7, with 9 bases lining up with TRBD1. V lost 8 bases, J lost 3 bases, and 2 bases stayed unmatched. Germline-derived CDR1 and CDR2 are LNHDA and SQIVND (reference sequence). The CDR3 consists of 12 residues. The CDR3 DNA reads as TGTGCCAGTTCGGGACAGGGCTACGAGCAGTACTTC. This gives the protein CASSGQGYEQYF.

V gene TRBV7-9 combines with J gene TRBJ1-5; weak D call: TRBD1 (6 bases). CDR1 SEHNR and CDR2 FQNEAQ come from the germline V gene (reference sequence). Trimming stripped 5 bases from V and 6 bases from J, with 14 bases between. The CDR3 has 14 residues. In DNA form, the CDR3 reads TGTGCCAGCAGCACCACAGGGTCCCCTCAGCCCCAGCATTTT. Its protein is CASSTTGSPQPQHF.

The CDR3 loop reads CASSSTGVAMGEQFF. The CDR3 DNA reads TGTGCCAGCAGCTCGACAGGGGTCGCCATGGGGGAGCAGTTCTTC. The chain couples TRBV9 to TRBJ2-1; 8 positions match TRBD1. The J segment lost 10 bases and the V segment lost 4 bases, leaving 13 bases of the junction unmatched. This CDR3 is built from 15 residues. CDR1 and CDR2 (germline): SGDLS, YYNGEE.

The V and J genes are TRBV19 and TRBJ2-1; 10 bases match TRBD2. Germline trimming cut 5 bases from V and 6 bases from J; bases unmatched to any gene: 4. The CDR3 runs to 14 residues. Germline V gene sequence: CDR1 LNHDA, CDR2 SQIVND (reference sequence). CDR3 protein: CASSGTSVSNEQFF. The CDR3 DNA reads TGTGCCAGTAGTGGGACTAGCGTCTCCAATGAGCAGTTCTTC.

The chain joins TRBV4-1 to TRBJ1-2; the D gene is possibly TRBD1 (6 bases). Germline CDR1 and CDR2: MGHRA and YSYEKL. The V and J ends lost 3 bases and 4 bases respectively, with 18 bases between them. The CDR3 extends over 16 amino acids. CDR3 sequence: CASSQAPRTDLYGYTF. The DNA for the CDR3 is TGCGCCAGCAGCCAGGCCCCTCGGACAGACCTCTATGGCTACACCTTC.

The chain links TRBV29-1 to TRBJ1-1; tentatively, D is TRBD1 (5 bases). The V and J ends lost 7 bases and 4 bases respectively, with 19 bases between them. Germline CDR1 is SQVTM and CDR2 is ANQGSEA. The CDR3 has 14 residues. In DNA form, the CDR3 reads TGCAGCGCCGGAAGCCCAGGGATAGGCACTGAAGCTTTCTTT. Protein sequence: CSAGSPGIGTEAFF.

The chain links TRBV19 to TRBJ1-2; unclear D gene. V lost 3 bases and J lost 8, with 10 bases in between. This CDR3 spans 12 amino acids. CDR1 and CDR2 (germline): LNHDA, SQIVND (reference sequence). This CDR3 reads CASSMDLGGYTF. In DNA form, the CDR3 reads TGTGCCAGTAGTATGGACCTAGGCGGCTACACCTTC.

The V and J genes are TRBV20-1 and TRBJ2-5, with D unresolved. Per the germline V gene, CDR1 is DFQATT and CDR2 is SNEGSKA (reference sequence). The CDR3 is 13 amino acids. V lost 1 base, J lost 4 bases, and 10 bases lay in between. In nucleotides, the CDR3 is TGCAGTGCTAGAGGTCTGGAGAGAGAGACCCAGTACTTC. Protein product: CSARGLERETQYF.

This chain uses TRBV6-5 with TRBJ2-2, with D unclear. Trimming took off 7 bases at V and 5 bases at J, with 14 bases between the two ends. Germline V CDR1 and CDR2: MNHEY, SVGAGI. CDR3 size: 14 residues. This CDR3 reads CASKPPLATGELFF. The CDR3 DNA follows: TGTGCCAGCAAACCTCCGCTGGCAACCGGGGAGCTGTTTTTT.